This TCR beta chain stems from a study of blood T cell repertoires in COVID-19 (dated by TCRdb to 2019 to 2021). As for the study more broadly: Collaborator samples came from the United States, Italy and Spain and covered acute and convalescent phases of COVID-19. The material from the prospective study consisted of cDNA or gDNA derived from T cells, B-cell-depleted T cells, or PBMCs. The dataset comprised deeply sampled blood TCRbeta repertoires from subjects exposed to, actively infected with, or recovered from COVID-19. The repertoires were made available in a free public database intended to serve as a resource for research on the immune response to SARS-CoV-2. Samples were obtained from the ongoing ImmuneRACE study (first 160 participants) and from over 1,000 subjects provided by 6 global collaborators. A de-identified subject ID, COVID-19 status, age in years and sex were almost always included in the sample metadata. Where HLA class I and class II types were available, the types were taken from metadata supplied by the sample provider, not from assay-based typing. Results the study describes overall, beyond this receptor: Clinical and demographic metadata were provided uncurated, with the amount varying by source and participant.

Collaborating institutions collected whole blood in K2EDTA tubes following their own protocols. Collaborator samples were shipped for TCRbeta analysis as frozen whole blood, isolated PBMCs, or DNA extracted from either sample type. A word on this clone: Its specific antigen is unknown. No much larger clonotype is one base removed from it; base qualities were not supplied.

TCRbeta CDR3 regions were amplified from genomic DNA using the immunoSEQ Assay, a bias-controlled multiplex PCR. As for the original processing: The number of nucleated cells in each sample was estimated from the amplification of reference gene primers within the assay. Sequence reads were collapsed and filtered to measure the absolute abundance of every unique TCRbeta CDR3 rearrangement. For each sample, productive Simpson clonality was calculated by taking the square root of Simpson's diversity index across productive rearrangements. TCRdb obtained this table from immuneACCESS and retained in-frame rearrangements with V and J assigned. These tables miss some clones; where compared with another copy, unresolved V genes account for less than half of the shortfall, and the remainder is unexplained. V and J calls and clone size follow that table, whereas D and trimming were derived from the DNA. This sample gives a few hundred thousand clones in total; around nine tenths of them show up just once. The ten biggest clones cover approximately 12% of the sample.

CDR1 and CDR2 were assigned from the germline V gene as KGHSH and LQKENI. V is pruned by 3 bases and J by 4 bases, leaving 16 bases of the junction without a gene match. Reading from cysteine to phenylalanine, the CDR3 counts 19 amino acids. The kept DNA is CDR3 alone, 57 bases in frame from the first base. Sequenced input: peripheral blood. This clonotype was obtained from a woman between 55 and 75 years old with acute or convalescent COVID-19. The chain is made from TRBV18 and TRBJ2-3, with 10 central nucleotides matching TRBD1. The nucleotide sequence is TGTGCCAGCTCACCGATCTCCCCCGTATGGGACAGGGGAGCAGATACGCAGTATTTT. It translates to CASSPISPVWDRGADTQYF.